This T cell receptor beta chain originates from a study of T cells in women clearing cervical HPV infection. At the level of the study: Case blood was drawn when the lesion was first found; control blood after infection became undetectable.

Germline V gene data show CDR1 as DFQATT and CDR2 as SNEGSKA (reference sequence). This CDR3 region has 13 residues. V was cut by 7 bases and J by 0 bases, with 10 bases left in between. Comment on this clone: The read is 3 residues too short to cover the CDR3 end, so that end is filled in from the germline J gene.

The table came from immunoSEQ multiplex PCR; TCRdb's copy has only in-frame clones and leaves some out. This specimen shows around 30,000 clones; the ten leading clones hold 20% to 25%. Sequencing was done on a sample of blood buffy coat. The V and J genes are TRBV20-1 and TRBJ2-1, with no clear D. This TCR derives from a woman between 18 and 70 years old with a cervical HPV16 infection that either progressed to CIN3+ or cleared (not recorded which). This CDR3 reads CSVAQSSYNEQFF. The sequenced CDR3 bases are TGCAGTGTTGCACAGAGCTCCTACAATGAG.